Listed here is a single TCR beta chain. Its antigen is not known. This sample was included in a study of type 1 and type 2 diabetes patients. Study summary: Participants included type 1 and type 2 diabetes patients plus nondiabetic controls. Across the study, some 20 million paired-end reads were produced. Study-wide findings and caveats: Some T1D-only expanded clones might appear in more T2D or control samples.

Amplification started from genomic DNA. The TCR beta CDR3 region was amplified using 30 forward and 13 reverse primers. Each CDR3 protein gets one entry after TCRdb re-called the multiplex PCR reads with MiXCR. The sample has 280,000 or so distinct CDR3 sequences; 47% are singletons. In germline, CDR1 is SGHVS, CDR2 FNYEAQ. V gave up 6 bases and J gave up 1 base; unmatched junction bases: 2. This CDR3 contains 14 residues. Standard classification criteria confirmed type 1 or type 2 diabetes in all patients. The TCR originated in a man younger than 35 with type 2 diabetes. The specimen was peripheral blood mononuclear cells (PBMCs). The rearrangement links TRBV7-6 to TRBJ2-5; 10 bases align to TRBD1. In DNA form, the CDR3 reads TGTGCCAGCAGGCGGGACAGGGGCCAAGAGACCCAGTACTTC. Protein product: CASRRDRGQETQYF.